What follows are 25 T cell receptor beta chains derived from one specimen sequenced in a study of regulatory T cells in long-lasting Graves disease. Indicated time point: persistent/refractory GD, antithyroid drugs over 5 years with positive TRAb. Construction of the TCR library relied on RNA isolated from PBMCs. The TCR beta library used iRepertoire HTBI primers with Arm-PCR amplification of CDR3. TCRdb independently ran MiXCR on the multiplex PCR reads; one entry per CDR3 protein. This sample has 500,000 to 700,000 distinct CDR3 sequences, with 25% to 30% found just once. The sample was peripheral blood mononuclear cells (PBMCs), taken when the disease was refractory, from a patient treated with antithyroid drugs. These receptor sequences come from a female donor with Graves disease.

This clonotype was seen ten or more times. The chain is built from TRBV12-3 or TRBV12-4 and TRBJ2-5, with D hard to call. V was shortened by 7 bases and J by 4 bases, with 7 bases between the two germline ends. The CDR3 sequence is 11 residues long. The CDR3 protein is CASTTGETQYF. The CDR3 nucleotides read TGTGCCAGCACCACGGGAGAGACCCAGTACTTC.

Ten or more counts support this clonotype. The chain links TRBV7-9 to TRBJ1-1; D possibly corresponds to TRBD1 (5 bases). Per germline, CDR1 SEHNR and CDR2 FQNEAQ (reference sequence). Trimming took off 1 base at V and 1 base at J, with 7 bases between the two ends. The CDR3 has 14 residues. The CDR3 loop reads CASSLGGANTEAFF. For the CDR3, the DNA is TGTGCCAGCAGCTTAGGAGGGGCGAACACTGAAGCTTTCTTT.

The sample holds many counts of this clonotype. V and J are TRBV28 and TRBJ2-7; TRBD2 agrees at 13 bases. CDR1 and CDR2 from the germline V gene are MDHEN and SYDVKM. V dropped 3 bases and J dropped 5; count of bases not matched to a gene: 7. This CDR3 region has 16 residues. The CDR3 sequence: CASSLPTSGRAHEQYF. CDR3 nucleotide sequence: TGTGCCAGCAGTTTGCCCACTAGCGGGAGGGCCCACGAGCAGTACTTC.

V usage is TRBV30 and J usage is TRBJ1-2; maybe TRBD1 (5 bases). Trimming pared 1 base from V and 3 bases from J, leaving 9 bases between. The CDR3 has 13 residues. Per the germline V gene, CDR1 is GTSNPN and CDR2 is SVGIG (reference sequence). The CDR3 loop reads CAWSEDTDYGYTF. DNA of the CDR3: TGTGCCTGGAGTGAGGACACCGACTATGGCTACACCTTC.

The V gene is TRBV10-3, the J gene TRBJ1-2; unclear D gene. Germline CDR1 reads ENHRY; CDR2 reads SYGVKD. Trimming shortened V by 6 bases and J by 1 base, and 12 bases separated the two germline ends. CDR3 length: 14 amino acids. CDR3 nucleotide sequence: TGTGCCATCAGGCGCCTTGGAGATAACTATGGCTACACCTTC. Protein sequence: CAIRRLGDNYGYTF.

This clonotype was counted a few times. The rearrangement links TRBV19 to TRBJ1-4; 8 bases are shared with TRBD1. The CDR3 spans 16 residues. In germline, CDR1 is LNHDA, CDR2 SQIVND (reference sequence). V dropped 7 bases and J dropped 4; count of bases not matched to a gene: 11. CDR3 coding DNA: TGTGCCAGTACCACCTCAGGGACAGGAATTAATGAAAAACTGTTTTTT. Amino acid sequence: CASTTSGTGINEKLFF.

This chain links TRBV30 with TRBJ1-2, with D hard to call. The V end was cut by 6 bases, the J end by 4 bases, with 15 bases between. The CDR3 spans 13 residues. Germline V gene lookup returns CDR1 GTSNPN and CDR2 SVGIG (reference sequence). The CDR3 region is CACLAGRGYGYTF. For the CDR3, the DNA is TGTGCCTGCCTTGCAGGCCGGGGCTATGGCTACACCTTC.

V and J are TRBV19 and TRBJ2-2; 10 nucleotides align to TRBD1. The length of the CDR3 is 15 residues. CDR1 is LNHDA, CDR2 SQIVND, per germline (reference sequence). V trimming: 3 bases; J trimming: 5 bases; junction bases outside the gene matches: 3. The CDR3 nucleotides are TGTGCCAGTAGTATGGGACAGGGGTGGACCGGGGAGCTGTTTTTT. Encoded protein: CASSMGQGWTGELFF.

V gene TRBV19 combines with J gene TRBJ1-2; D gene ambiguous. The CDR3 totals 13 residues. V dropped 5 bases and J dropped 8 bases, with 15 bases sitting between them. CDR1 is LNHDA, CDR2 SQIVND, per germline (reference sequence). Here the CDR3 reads CASSPQTREGYTF. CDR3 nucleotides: TGTGCCAGTAGTCCTCAGACCCGCGAGGGCTACACCTTC.

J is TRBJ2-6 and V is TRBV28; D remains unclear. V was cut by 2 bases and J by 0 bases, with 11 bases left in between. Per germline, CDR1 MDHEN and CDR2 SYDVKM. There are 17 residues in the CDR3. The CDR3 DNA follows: TGTGCCAGCAGTTTACCCGCACCCTTCTCTGGGGCCAACGTCCTGACTTTC. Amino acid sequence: CASSLPAPFSGANVLTF.

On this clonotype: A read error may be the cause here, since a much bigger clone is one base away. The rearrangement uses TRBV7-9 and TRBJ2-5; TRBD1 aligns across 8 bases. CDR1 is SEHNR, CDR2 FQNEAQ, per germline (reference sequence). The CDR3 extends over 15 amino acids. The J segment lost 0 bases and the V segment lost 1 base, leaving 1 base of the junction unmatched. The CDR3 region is CASSLGDRNQETQYF. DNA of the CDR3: TGTGCCAGCAGCTTAGGGGACAGGAACCAAGAGACCCAGTACTTC.

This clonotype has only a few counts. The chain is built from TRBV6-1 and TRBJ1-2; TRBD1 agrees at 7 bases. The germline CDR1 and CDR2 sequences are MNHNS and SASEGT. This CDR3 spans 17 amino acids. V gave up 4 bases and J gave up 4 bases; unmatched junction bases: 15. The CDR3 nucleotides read TGTGCCAGCAGTGGACGACAGGGCAACAACCGATTCTATGGCTACACCTTC. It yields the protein CASSGRQGNNRFYGYTF.

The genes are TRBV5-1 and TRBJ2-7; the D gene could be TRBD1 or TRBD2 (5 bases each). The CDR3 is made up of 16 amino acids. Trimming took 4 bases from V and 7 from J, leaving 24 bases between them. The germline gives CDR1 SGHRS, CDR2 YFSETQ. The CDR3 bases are TGCGCCAGCAGCCGGGGTATGTCGGGGACGGCGGGTGAGCAGTACTTC. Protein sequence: CASSRGMSGTAGEQYF.

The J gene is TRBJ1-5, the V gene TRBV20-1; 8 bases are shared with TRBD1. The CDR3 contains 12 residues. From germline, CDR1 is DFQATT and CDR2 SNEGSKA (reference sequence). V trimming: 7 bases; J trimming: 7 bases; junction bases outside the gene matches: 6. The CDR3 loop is CSVGQGGQPQHF. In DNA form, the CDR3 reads TGCAGTGTCGGACAGGGTGGCCAGCCCCAGCATTTT.

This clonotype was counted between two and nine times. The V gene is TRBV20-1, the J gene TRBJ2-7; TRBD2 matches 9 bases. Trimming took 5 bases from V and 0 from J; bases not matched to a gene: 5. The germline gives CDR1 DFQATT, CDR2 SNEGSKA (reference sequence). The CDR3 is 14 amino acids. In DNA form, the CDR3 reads TGCAGTGCTCCAGGACTAGCGTACTCCTACGAGCAGTACTTC. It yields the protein CSAPGLAYSYEQYF.

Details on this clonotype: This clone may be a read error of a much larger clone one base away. The CDR3 sequence: CASSQLGVTEAFF. Written as DNA, the CDR3 is TGTGCCAGCAGCCAATTGGGGGTCACTGAAGCTTTCTTT. The rearrangement uses TRBV14 and TRBJ1-1, with D possibly matching TRBD1 (5 bases). This CDR3 contains 13 residues. V was cut by 2 bases and J by 4 bases, with 8 bases left in between. Germline loops: CDR1 SGHDN, CDR2 FVKESK. Based on the CDR3 plus reference TRBV14 and TRBJ1-1, the full variable domain is EAGVTQFPSHSVIEKGQTVTLRCDPISGHDNLYWYRRVMGKEIKFLLHFVKESKQDESGMPNNRFLAERTGGTYSTLKVQPAELEDSGVYFCASSQLGVTEAFFGQGTRLTVV.

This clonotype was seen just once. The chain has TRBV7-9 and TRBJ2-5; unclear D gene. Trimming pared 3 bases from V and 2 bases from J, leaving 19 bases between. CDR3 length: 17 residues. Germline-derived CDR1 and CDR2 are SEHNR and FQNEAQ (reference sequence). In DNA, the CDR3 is TGTGCCAGCAGCTTTCAAACGGGTCGAAGGGCTCAAGAGACCCAGTACTTC. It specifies CASSFQTGRRAQETQYF.

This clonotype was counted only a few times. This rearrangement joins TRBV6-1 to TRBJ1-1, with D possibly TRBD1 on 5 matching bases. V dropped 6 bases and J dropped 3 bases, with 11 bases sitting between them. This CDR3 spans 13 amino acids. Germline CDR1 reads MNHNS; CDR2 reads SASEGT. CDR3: CASRDQGDTEAFF. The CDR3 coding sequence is TGTGCCAGCAGGGATCAGGGCGACACTGAAGCTTTCTTT.

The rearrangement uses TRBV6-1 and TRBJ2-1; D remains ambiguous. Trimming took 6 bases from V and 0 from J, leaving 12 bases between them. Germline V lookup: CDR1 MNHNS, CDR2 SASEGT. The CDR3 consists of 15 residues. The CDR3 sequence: CASSPDQSSYNEQFF. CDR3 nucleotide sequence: TGTGCCAGCAGCCCTGACCAGAGCTCCTACAATGAGCAGTTCTTC.

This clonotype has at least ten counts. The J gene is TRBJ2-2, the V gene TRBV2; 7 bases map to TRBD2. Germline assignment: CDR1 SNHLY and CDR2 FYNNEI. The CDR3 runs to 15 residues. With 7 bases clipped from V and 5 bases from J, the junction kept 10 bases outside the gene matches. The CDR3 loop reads CASKGLAGVTGELFF. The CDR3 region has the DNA TGTGCCAGCAAAGGACTCGCGGGAGTAACCGGGGAGCTGTTTTTT. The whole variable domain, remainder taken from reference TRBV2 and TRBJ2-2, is EPEVTQTPSHQVTQMGQEVILRCVPISNHLYFYWYRQILGQKVEFLVSFYNNEISEKSEIFDDQFSVERPDGSNFTLKIRSTKLEDSAMYFCASKGLAGVTGELFFGEGSRLTVL.

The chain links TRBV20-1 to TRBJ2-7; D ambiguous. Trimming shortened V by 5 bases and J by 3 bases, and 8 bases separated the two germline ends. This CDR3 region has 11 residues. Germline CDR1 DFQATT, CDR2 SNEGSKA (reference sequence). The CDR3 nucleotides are TGCAGTGCTCAAGAACTCTACGAGCAGTACTTC. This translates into CSAQELYEQYF.

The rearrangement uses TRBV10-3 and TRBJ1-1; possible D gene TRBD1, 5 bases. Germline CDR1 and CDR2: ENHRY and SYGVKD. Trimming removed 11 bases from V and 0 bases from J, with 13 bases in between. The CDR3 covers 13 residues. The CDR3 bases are TGTGCCCTTCGTTGGGACTTGAACACTGAAGCTTTCTTT. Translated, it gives CALRWDLNTEAFF.

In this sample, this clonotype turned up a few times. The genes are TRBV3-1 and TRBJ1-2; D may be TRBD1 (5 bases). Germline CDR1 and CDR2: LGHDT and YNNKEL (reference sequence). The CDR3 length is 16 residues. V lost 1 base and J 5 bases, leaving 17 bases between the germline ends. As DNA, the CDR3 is TGTGCCAGCAGCCAAGCAAATATTCTAGGGGCGTATGGCTACACCTTC. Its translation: CASSQANILGAYGYTF. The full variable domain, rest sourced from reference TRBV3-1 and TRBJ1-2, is DTAVSQTPKYLVTQMGNDKSIKCEQNLGHDTMYWYKQDSKKFLKIMFSYNNKELIINETVPNRFSPKSPDKAHLNLHINSLELGDSAVYFCASSQANILGAYGYTFGSGTRLTVV.

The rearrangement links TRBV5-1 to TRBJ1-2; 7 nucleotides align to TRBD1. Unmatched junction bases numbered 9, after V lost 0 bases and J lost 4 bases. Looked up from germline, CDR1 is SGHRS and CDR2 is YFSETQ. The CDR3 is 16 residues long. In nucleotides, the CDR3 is TGCGCCAGCAGCTTGGAGGTTGGAGGGGGCCGCTATGGCTACACCTTC. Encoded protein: CASSLEVGGGRYGYTF.

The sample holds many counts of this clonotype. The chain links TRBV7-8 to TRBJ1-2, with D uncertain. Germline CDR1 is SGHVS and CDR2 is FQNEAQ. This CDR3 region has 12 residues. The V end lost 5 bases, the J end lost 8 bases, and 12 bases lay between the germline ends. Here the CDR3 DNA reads TGTGCCAGCAGCACCAGAGAGACCGGCTACACCTTC. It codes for CASSTRETGYTF.